This is a list of T cell receptor beta chains from one sample in a study of blood T cells in healthy people across ages. Using its own MiXCR run on the 5' RACE reads, TCRdb lists one record per CDR3 protein. The repertoire consists of 1,800,000 or so distinct CDR3 sequences, with roughly 43% occurring once and the leading ten covering about 21%. Sequenced: blood. The source is a human donor in good health. Both conserved end residues are part of each CDR3. D genes are given only for firm matches. Clone sizes are given selectively: once, few, many, or a class where the clone is expanded.

clone size | J gene | D gene | V gene | CDR3 DNA | CDR3 protein
- | TRBJ2-3 | - | TRBV12-3/TRBV12-4 | TGTGCCAGCATATCCAGGACAGGAGGGTCAGATACGCAGTATTTT | CASISRTGGSDTQYF
- | TRBJ1-2 | TRBD1 | TRBV4-3 | TGCGCCAGCAGCCAAGACGTGGAGGACAGGGTCTACACCTTC | CASSQDVEDRVYTF
- | TRBJ2-7 | TRBD1 | TRBV28 | TGTGCCAGCAGGGGTACAGGGGCCCCTAGGGAGCAGTACTTC | CASRGTGAPREQYF
- | TRBJ2-2 | TRBD2 | TRBV7-2 | TGTGCCAGCAGCTTAGCGGGACTAGGATTCGGGGAGCTGTTTTTT | CASSLAGLGFGELFF
- | TRBJ2-7 | TRBD1 | TRBV4-2 | TGTGCCAGCAGCCAGGACAGGTTAGCCGACGAGCAGTACTTC | CASSQDRLADEQYF
- | TRBJ1-2 | - | TRBV10-2 | TGCGCCAGCAGTGAGAGGAGGGTCTGGCACTATGGCCACACCTTC | CASSERRVWHYGHTF
few | TRBJ2-7 | - | TRBV2 | TGTGCCAGCAGTGAAAGGGGACCCCGAAATTATTACGAGCAGTACTTC | CASSERGPRNYYEQYF
many | TRBJ2-7 | - | TRBV27 | TGTGCCAGCGTCCCCCTCGGGGGTTACGAGCAGTACTTC | CASVPLGGYEQYF
few | TRBJ2-1 | TRBD2 | TRBV7-9 | TGTGCCAGCAGCTTCACTAGCGGGGGGGCAATGGATGAGCAGTTCTTC | CASSFTSGGAMDEQFF
- | TRBJ1-6 | TRBD1 | TRBV6-5 | TGTGCCAGCAGTGCAGGGGGTTATTCACCCCTCCACTTT | CASSAGGYSPLHF
- | TRBJ2-1 | TRBD1 | TRBV5-5 | TGTGCCAGCAGTCCTGGACAGGGGGTTCCCAATGAGCAGTTCTTC | CASSPGQGVPNEQFF
few | TRBJ2-7 | - | TRBV29-1 | TGCAGCGTTGTTACGGAGGCGGCTGACTACGAGCAGTACTTC | CSVVTEAADYEQYF
few | TRBJ2-4 | - | TRBV9 | TGTGCCAGCAGCGTGGAGGGGGTAAACATTCAGTACTTC | CASSVEGVNIQYF
- | TRBJ1-5 | TRBD1 | TRBV6-6 | TGTGCCAGCACCAAGACAGGGGGCCAGCCCCAGCATTTT | CASTKTGGQPQHF
- | TRBJ2-5 | TRBD2 | TRBV5-1 | TGCGCCAGCAGCTTGCTAGCGGGGGTAGAAGAGACCCAGTACTTC | CASSLLAGVEETQYF
- | TRBJ2-1 | TRBD2 | TRBV7-2 | TGTGCCAGCAGCTTACAGGCTAGCGGGGGGGCCGGGACCTACAATGAGCAGTTCTTC | CASSLQASGGAGTYNEQFF
- | TRBJ2-7 | - | TRBV10-3 | TGTGCCATCAGTAGAGGGGGTTTGGAGGAAGGTGGCTACGAGCAGTACTTC | CAISRGGLEEGGYEQYF
- | TRBJ2-1 | TRBD2 | TRBV12-3/TRBV12-4 | TGTGCCAGCACCCTATCTAGCGGGGGGGCCCTCAATGAGCAGTTCTTC | CASTLSSGGALNEQFF